The source of this T cell receptor beta chain is a study of blood T cell repertoires in COVID-19. About the study: COVID-19 samples from acute and convalescent phases originated in the United States, Italy and Spain. In each case, the material was cDNA or gDNA derived from T cells, B-cell-depleted T cells, or PBMCs.

Under the authors' procedure: Nucleated cell number was recorded as an estimate derived from reference gene primer amplification. The method was immunoSEQ multiplex PCR; TCRdb's version includes in-frame clones alone and lacks a portion of them. The D gene and trimming were derived from the DNA, and the V and J assignments and clone size from that table. The sample has about 200,000 clones, 70% to 80% seen once. This CDR3 contains 15 residues. V gave up 2 bases and J gave up 0 bases; unmatched junction bases: 3. Germline-derived CDR1 and CDR2 are SGHNT and YYREEE (reference sequence). The sample taken for sequencing was peripheral blood. The TCR comes from a man aged 45-60 years who had recovered from COVID-19. The chain has TRBV5-4 and TRBJ2-3; TRBD1 matches 7 bases. The CDR3 is CASSLQGKSTDTQYF. Here the CDR3 DNA reads TGTGCCAGCAGCTTACAGGGGAAAAGCACAGATACGCAGTATTTT.